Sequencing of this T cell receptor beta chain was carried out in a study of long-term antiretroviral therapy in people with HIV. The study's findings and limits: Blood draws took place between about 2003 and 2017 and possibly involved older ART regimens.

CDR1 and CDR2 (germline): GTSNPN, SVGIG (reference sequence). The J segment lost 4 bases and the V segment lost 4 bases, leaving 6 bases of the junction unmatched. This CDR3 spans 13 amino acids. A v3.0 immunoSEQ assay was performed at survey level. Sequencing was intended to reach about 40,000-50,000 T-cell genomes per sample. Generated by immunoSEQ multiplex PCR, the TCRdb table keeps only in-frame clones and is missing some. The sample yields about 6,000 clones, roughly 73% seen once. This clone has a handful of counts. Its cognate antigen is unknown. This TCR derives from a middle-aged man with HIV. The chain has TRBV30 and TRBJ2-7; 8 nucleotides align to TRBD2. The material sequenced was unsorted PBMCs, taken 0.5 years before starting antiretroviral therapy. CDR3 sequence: CAWNTGGQYEQYF. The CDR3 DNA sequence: TGTGCCTGGAACACGGGGGGGCAGTACGAGCAGTACTTC.